The T cell receptor (beta chain) under discussion was sequenced for a study of T cell responses to AZD1222 COVID-19 vaccine. In regard to this clone: What it binds is not known.

General study results and limits: Regions left unmutated in variants are reportedly the target of nearly half of spike-specific TCRs. Among vaccine-associated CD4 TCRs, coverage spanned spike, with dominance at 160-218 and 743-854. Most donors were white British, females outnumbered males, and clonal diversity was possibly underestimated. Spike-specific TCR breadth and depth went up after people got two AZD1222 doses.

Sequenced by immunoSEQ multiplex PCR; TCRdb stores in-frame clones only, minus some. The sample shows around 150,000 clones, around 94% of them seen only once. Germline loops: CDR1 SGHRS, CDR2 YFSETQ. This CDR3 has 17 residues. Unmatched junction bases numbered 11, after V lost 4 bases and J lost 5 bases. The receptor was derived from an adult who received the AZD1222 COVID-19 vaccine. Source: peripheral blood, taken 28 days after the second AZD1222 dose. The V call is TRBV5-1, the J call TRBJ2-5, with TRBD2 matching 13 bases. CDR3 bases: TGCGCCAGCAGCCCCAAGACTAGCGGGAGGATTCGGGAGACCCAGTACTTC. Translating gives CASSPKTSGRIRETQYF.